The 28 T cell receptor beta chains below were found in one sample sequenced in a study of shared clonotypes between healthy human individuals. Method: immunoSEQ multiplex PCR; TCRdb's copy keeps in-frame clones and lacks some. The sample holds fewer than 400,000 clones, 74% seen once. Sequencing was done on a sample of memory CD4+ T cells sorted from blood. Subset defined: CD45RA-negative fraction. These receptors were obtained from a man younger than 40 in good health.

V is TRBV7-2 and J is TRBJ2-5; unclear D gene. Trimming cost V 5 bases and J 5 bases, with 12 bases left between them. CDR3 length: 13 residues. CDR1 and CDR2 (germline): SGHTA, FQGNSA. CDR3 sequence (DNA): TGTGCCAGCAGCCCGGGTGGGTCGGAGACCCAGTACTTC. This codes for CASSPGGSETQYF. The full variable domain, in which reference TRBV7-2 and TRBJ2-5 provide the parts outside the CDR3, is GAGVSQSPSNKVTEKGKDVELRCDPISGHTALYWYRQSLGQGLEFLIYFQGNSAPDKSGLPSDRFSAERTGGSVSTLTIQRTQQEDSAVYLCASSPGGSETQYFGPGTRLLVL.

The J gene is TRBJ2-7, the V gene TRBV7-2; 9 nucleotides match TRBD1. Germline lookup yields CDR1 SGHTA and CDR2 FQGNSA. There are 15 residues in the CDR3. Unmatched junction bases numbered 3, after V lost 3 bases and J lost 0 bases. The DNA of the CDR3 is TGTGCCAGCAGCTTCGTACAGGGGGCCTCCTACGAGCAGTACTTC. Residues: CASSFVQGASYEQYF.

The chain's CDR3 is CASGLGGEETQYF. For the CDR3, the DNA is TGTGCCAGCGGCCTCGGGGGGGAAGAGACCCAGTACTTC. This chain uses TRBV5-4 with TRBJ2-5; 8 bases are a match to TRBD2. Germline CDR1 is SGHNT and CDR2 is YYREEE (reference sequence). CDR3 length equals 13 residues. V trimming: 7 bases; J trimming: 3 bases; junction bases outside the gene matches: 5.

About this clone itself: A junction boundary mismatches the germline segment, possibly from a read error. V gene TRBV30 combines with J gene TRBJ2-6; weak D call: TRBD2 (5 bases). Germline CDR1 is GTSNPN and CDR2 is SVGIG (reference sequence). The CDR3 loop spans 14 amino acids. This CDR3 reads CAGRISSGANVLTF. In DNA form, the CDR3 reads TGTGCCGGGAGAATCAGCTCTGGGGCCAACGTCCTGACTTTC.

The gene calls are TRBV5-1 and TRBJ2-1, with TRBD2 matching 10 bases. Germline-derived CDR1 and CDR2 are SGHRS and YFSETQ. V lost 0 bases, J lost 1 base, and 4 bases stayed unmatched. CDR3 length: 17 amino acids. The CDR3 region has the DNA TGCGCCAGCAGCTTGGTGGCTAGCGGGAGTTCCTACAATGAGCAGTTCTTC. Translation gives CASSLVASGSSYNEQFF.

This CDR3 is CSDTSGSPFEQFF. The CDR3 DNA sequence: TGCAGCGACACTAGCGGGAGTCCGTTTGAGCAGTTCTTC. This chain joins TRBV29-1 and TRBJ2-1; 11 bases line up with TRBD2. Trimming took 7 bases from V and 9 from J; bases not matched to a gene: 8. Germline assignment: CDR1 SQVTM and CDR2 ANQGSEA. The CDR3 contains 13 residues.

The CDR3 coding sequence is TGTGCCACCAGCAGAGAATACCCCAGCAGGGCCTTAGAGGTGGAGCAGTTCTTC. Its translation: CATSREYPSRALEVEQFF. The chain is built from TRBV15 and TRBJ2-1; D is possibly TRBD1 (5 bases). This CDR3 region has 18 residues. Trimming stripped 0 bases from V and 10 bases from J, with 25 bases between. The V gene's germline CDR1 is LNHNV and CDR2 YYDKDF (reference sequence).

This clone was picked up a small number of times. The chain employs TRBV20-1 and TRBJ2-7; D is perhaps TRBD2 (6 bases). The CDR3 length is 11 residues. Per the germline V gene, CDR1 is DFQATT and CDR2 is SNEGSKA (reference sequence). The CDR3 region has the DNA TGCAGGAGGAGCGGGTCCTACGAGCAGTACTTC. This sequence encodes CRRSGSYEQYF.

A few counts support this clone. The J gene is TRBJ1-3, the V gene TRBV5-1, with 8 bases matching TRBD1. The J segment lost 0 bases and the V segment lost 4 bases, leaving 3 bases of the junction unmatched. The CDR3 sequence is 15 residues long. Germline V gives CDR1 SGHRS, CDR2 YFSETQ. The CDR3 DNA reads TGCGCCAGCAGCCGGGACAGGATCTCTGGAAACACCATATATTTT. Translation gives CASSRDRISGNTIYF.

The chain has TRBV18 and TRBJ2-7; D is tentatively TRBD1 or TRBD2 (5 bases each). V was clipped by 5 bases and J by 2 bases, with 13 bases between them. Germline assignment: CDR1 KGHSH and CDR2 LQKENI. The CDR3 totals 14 residues. The DNA for the CDR3 is TGTGCCAGCTCAATCGGGGCCCAAACCTACGAGCAGTACTTC. The encoded protein is CASSIGAQTYEQYF.

This sequence joins TRBV4-2 and TRBJ2-5; 12 bases are a match to TRBD2. The CDR3 loop spans 16 amino acids. After removal of 0 bases from V and 5 bases from J, the junction contained 4 bases not matched to a gene. Germline CDR1 reads LGHNA; CDR2 reads YNFKEQ. This chain's CDR3 is CASSQDPTSGSETQYF. In DNA, the CDR3 is TGTGCCAGCAGCCAAGATCCGACTAGCGGGAGTGAGACCCAGTACTTC.

This chain connects TRBV2 to TRBJ2-7; D is unclear. Germline-derived CDR1 and CDR2 are SNHLY and FYNNEI. V was shortened by 6 bases and J by 0 bases, with 6 bases between the two germline ends. The CDR3 totals 12 residues. The CDR3 is CASSSSSYEQYF. CDR3 coding DNA: TGTGCCAGCAGCTCCAGCTCCTACGAGCAGTACTTC.

In its sample, this clone was seen a few times. V is TRBV23-1 and J is TRBJ2-7, with 7 bases matching TRBD1. TRBV23-1 falls under the ORF class, with uncertain function. CDR3 length equals 14 residues. CDR3 amino acids: CPWGRGQAPHEQYF. The CDR3 DNA reads TGCCCCTGGGGCAGAGGACAGGCCCCCCACGAGCAGTACTTC.

Here the CDR3 DNA reads TGCGCCAGCAGCCGGACAGGTGGGGACAATGAGCAGTTCTTC. Translating it yields CASSRTGGDNEQFF. The chain joins TRBV5-1 to TRBJ2-1, with 7 bases aligning to TRBD1. CDR1 is SGHRS, CDR2 YFSETQ, per germline. The CDR3 is made up of 14 amino acids. With 4 bases clipped from V and 5 bases from J, the junction kept 6 bases outside the gene matches.

This rearrangement joins TRBV6-8 to TRBJ1-5, with D possibly matching TRBD1 (6 bases). This CDR3 comprises 17 residues. Trimming took 2 bases from V and 0 from J, leaving 14 bases between them. The germline V gene has CDR1 MNHGY and CDR2 SAAAGT. The DNA of the CDR3 is TGTGCCAGCAGTTACGCGGACAGCCGATATAGCAATCAGCCCCAGCATTTT. It codes for CASSYADSRYSNQPQHF.

This clone was recorded once. Other nucleotide sequences from this sample produce the same CDR3. The chain is built from TRBV7-2 and TRBJ1-5; D is ambiguous. The germline V gene has CDR1 SGHTA and CDR2 FQGNSA. Trimming took off 3 bases at V and 2 bases at J, with 8 bases between the two ends. The CDR3 is made up of 14 amino acids. The chain's CDR3 is CASSFGGRNQPQHF. Here the CDR3 DNA reads TGTGCCAGCAGCTTCGGAGGGCGCAATCAGCCCCAGCATTTT.

This chain uses TRBV5-1 with TRBJ2-5; D possibly corresponds to TRBD2 (6 bases). Germline V CDR1 and CDR2: SGHRS, YFSETQ. The V end lost 7 bases, the J end lost 2 bases, and 15 bases lay between the germline ends. The CDR3 has 14 residues. CDR3 in DNA: TGCGCCAGCCTGAGCGGAGGGAATCAAGAGACCCAGTACTTC. This translates into CASLSGGNQETQYF.

The CDR3 loop is CASSLDRAGTGELFF. CDR3 bases: TGCGCCAGCAGCTTGGACAGGGCAGGCACCGGGGAGCTGTTTTTT. The chain joins TRBV5-1 to TRBJ2-2; TRBD1 is a possible D gene (6 bases). With 0 bases removed from V and 4 bases from J, the gap between germline ends came to 10 bases. Germline CDR1 and CDR2: SGHRS and YFSETQ. The CDR3 spans 15 residues. Together with reference TRBV5-1 and TRBJ2-2, the CDR3 gives the full variable domain: KAGVTQTPRYLIKTRGQQVTLSCSPISGHRSVSWYQQTPGQGLQFLFEYFSETQRNKGNFPGRFSGRQFSNSRSEMNVSTLELGDSALYLCASSLDRAGTGELFFGEGSRLTVL.

The sample holds a few counts of this clone. The V and J genes are TRBV7-9 and TRBJ1-1; no clear D. The length of the CDR3 is 13 residues. Trimming removed 1 base at V and 3 bases at J, with 6 bases between. The germline CDR1 and CDR2 sequences are SEHNR and FQNEAQ (reference sequence). In DNA, the CDR3 is TGTGCCAGCAGCTTAGAGGAAGACACTGAAGCTTTCTTT. It encodes CASSLEEDTEAFF. The whole variable domain, filled in from reference TRBV7-9 and TRBJ1-1, reads DTGVSQNPRHKITKRGQNVTFRCDPISEHNRLYWYRQTLGQGPEFLTYFQNEAQLEKSRLLSDRFSAERPKGSFSTLEIQRTEQGDSAMYLCASSLEEDTEAFFGQGTRLTVV.

This chain links TRBV5-4 with TRBJ2-5; 8 nucleotides line up with TRBD1. Germline V gene lookup returns CDR1 SGHNT and CDR2 YYREEE (reference sequence). The CDR3 is 15 residues long. V trimming: 0 bases; J trimming: 5 bases; junction bases outside the gene matches: 6. The chain's CDR3 is CASSLAPGGAETQYF. The CDR3 nucleotides are TGTGCCAGCAGCTTGGCGCCAGGGGGCGCGGAGACCCAGTACTTC.

This clone is a singleton in its sample. The J gene is TRBJ2-7, the V gene TRBV28, with 7 bases fitting TRBD1. The V gene end was trimmed by 6 bases and the J gene end by 9 bases; junction bases not matched to a gene: 11. Germline V gene data show CDR1 as MDHEN and CDR2 as SYDVKM. The CDR3 is 13 residues long. This CDR3 reads CASSSGQVLVQYF. In DNA, the CDR3 is TGTGCCAGCAGCTCCGGACAGGTCCTGGTGCAGTACTTC.

The chain is built from TRBV5-4 and TRBJ1-4, with unresolved D. The CDR3 loop spans 14 amino acids. Trimming left V 4 bases short and J 4 bases short, with 11 bases between. The germline CDR1 and CDR2 sequences are SGHNT and YYREEE (reference sequence). This CDR3 reads CASSLKRVNEKLFF. Written as DNA, the CDR3 is TGTGCCAGCAGCCTGAAAAGGGTTAATGAAAAACTGTTTTTT.

The genes are TRBV28 and TRBJ1-5; D may be TRBD1 (5 bases). This CDR3 has 14 residues. The germline gives CDR1 MDHEN, CDR2 SYDVKM. V lost 6 bases and J lost 6, with 15 bases in between. The CDR3: CASRPGAVIQPQHF. CDR3 coding DNA: TGTGCCAGCAGACCCGGGGCCGTAATTCAGCCCCAGCATTTT. Supplemented by reference TRBV28 and TRBJ1-5, the full variable domain reads DVKVTQSSRYLVKRTGEKVFLECVQDMDHENMFWYRQDPGLGLRLIYFSYDVKMKEKGDIPEGYSVSREKKERFSLILESASTNQTSMYLCASRPGAVIQPQHFGDGTRLSIL.

The chain recombines TRBV19 with TRBJ1-4, with D possibly being TRBD1 (5 bases). This CDR3 comprises 15 residues. The germline V gene has CDR1 LNHDA and CDR2 SQIVND (reference sequence). The V end lost 5 bases, the J end lost 7 bases, and 17 bases lay between the germline ends. The CDR3 is CASSPLADNGEKLFF. The DNA for the CDR3 is TGTGCCAGTAGTCCACTCGCGGACAACGGTGAAAAACTGTTTTTT.

V is TRBV14 and J is TRBJ2-5, with 8 bases aligning to TRBD2. J gave up 5 bases and V 2 bases, and 7 bases lay outside the gene matches. Germline V gene lookup returns CDR1 SGHDN and CDR2 FVKESK. The CDR3 has 15 amino acids. This CDR3 is CASSQMSGRGETQYF. CDR3 coding DNA: TGTGCCAGCAGCCAAATGAGCGGGAGAGGCGAGACCCAGTACTTC. Combining the CDR3 with reference TRBV14 and TRBJ2-5 gives the whole variable domain EAGVTQFPSHSVIEKGQTVTLRCDPISGHDNLYWYRRVMGKEIKFLLHFVKESKQDESGMPNNRFLAERTGGTYSTLKVQPAELEDSGVYFCASSQMSGRGETQYFGPGTRLLVL.

V usage is TRBV6-1 and J usage is TRBJ2-7; D gene ambiguous. V gave up 11 bases and J gave up 1 base, with 15 bases separating them. This CDR3 has 13 residues. Germline V gene data show CDR1 as MNHNS and CDR2 as SASEGT. The CDR3 DNA is TGTGCCTGCGCTTATTACCGGTCCTACGAGCAGTACTTC. This gives the protein CACAYYRSYEQYF.

To note about this clone: This same CDR3 is encoded by further DNA sequences in the sample. The V call is TRBV18, the J call TRBJ1-1; a possible D gene is TRBD1 (5 bases). The CDR3 runs 13 residues. Germline V gene data show CDR1 as KGHSH and CDR2 as LQKENI. V was shortened by 6 bases and J by 3 bases, with 11 bases between the two germline ends. The CDR3, as DNA: TGTGCCAGCTCCCCGGGGGGGGACACTGAAGCTTTCTTT. This codes for CASSPGGDTEAFF. The full variable domain, in which reference TRBV18 and TRBJ1-1 provide the parts outside the CDR3, is NAGVMQNPRHLVRRRGQEARLRCSPMKGHSHVYWYRQLPEEGLKFMVYLQKENIIDESGMPKERFSAEFPKEGPSILRIQQVVRGDSAAYFCASSPGGDTEAFFGQGTRLTVV.

The CDR3 DNA reads TGCGCCAGCAGCTTGGTTGGCCAGGCACTCAATTCACCCCTCCACTTT. The encoded protein is CASSLVGQALNSPLHF. The chain has TRBV5-1 and TRBJ1-6; no reliable D call. V was trimmed by 0 bases and J by 7 bases, leaving 14 bases between them. CDR1 SGHRS and CDR2 YFSETQ come from the germline V gene. The CDR3 extends over 16 amino acids.